These T cell receptor beta chains were read from a single sample in a study of shared clonotypes between healthy human individuals. TCRdb keeps only in-frame clones here, not all; method: immunoSEQ multiplex PCR. The data show roughly 1,000,000 clones, 70% to 80% seen once. Source material: memory CD4+ T cells from PBMCs. These receptors came from a man aged 18 to 29 in good health. Some clones in this sample may be carry-over from other donors' samples. The CDR3 runs from the conserved cysteine through the conserved F or W. The order of the fields is J gene, D gene, clone size, CDR3 length, V gene, CDR3 DNA, CDR3 protein. D genes are given only for firm matches. Only some rows state a clone size, as once, few, many or a class for expanded clones.

J gene: TRBJ2-1
D gene: TRBD2
clone size: .
CDR3 length: 20
V gene: TRBV27
CDR3 DNA: TGTGCCAGCAGTTTCTCAACTAGCGGGAGGACCTGGGGCTCCTACAATGAGCAGTTCTTC
CDR3 protein: CASSFSTSGRTWGSYNEQFF

J gene: TRBJ1-5
D gene: TRBD1
clone size: .
CDR3 length: 15
V gene: TRBV5-1
CDR3 DNA: TGCGCCAGCAGCCTTACAGGGGCTAGCAATCAGCCCCAGCATTTT
CDR3 protein: CASSLTGASNQPQHF

J gene: TRBJ2-4
D gene: .
clone size: .
CDR3 length: 17
V gene: TRBV28
CDR3 DNA: TGTGCCAGCAGTAAAGGTGAGGGAGTCCCAGCCAAAAACATTCAGTACTTC
CDR3 protein: CASSKGEGVPAKNIQYF

J gene: TRBJ2-2
D gene: TRBD2
clone size: .
CDR3 length: 15
V gene: TRBV10-2
CDR3 DNA: TGCGCCAGCAGGGCTAGCGGGGTGAACACCGGGGAGCTGTTTTTT
CDR3 protein: CASRASGVNTGELFF

J gene: TRBJ1-1
D gene: .
clone size: .
CDR3 length: 11
V gene: TRBV20-1
CDR3 DNA: TGCAGTGCTACACTTAATTTGGGAGCTTTCTTT
CDR3 protein: CSATLNLGAFF

J gene: TRBJ2-6
D gene: .
clone size: .
CDR3 length: 18
V gene: TRBV7-2
CDR3 DNA: TGTGCCAGCAGCTTAAGGTCCGGAGCTTCCTTTGGGGCCAACGTCCTGACTTTC
CDR3 protein: CASSLRSGASFGANVLTF

J gene: TRBJ2-7
D gene: .
clone size: many
CDR3 length: 13
V gene: TRBV18
CDR3 DNA: TGTGCCAGCTCACCCGGACAACTCGGGGAGCAGTACTTC
CDR3 protein: CASSPGQLGEQYF

J gene: TRBJ2-2
D gene: .
clone size: .
CDR3 length: 13
V gene: TRBV15
CDR3 DNA: TGTGCCACCAGCGCTATTCGCACCGGGGAGCTGTTTTTT
CDR3 protein: CATSAIRTGELFF

J gene: TRBJ2-1
D gene: .
clone size: .
CDR3 length: 13
V gene: TRBV5-4
CDR3 DNA: TGTGCCAGCAGCTTGACACCCCCCAATGAGCAGTTCTTC
CDR3 protein: CASSLTPPNEQFF

J gene: TRBJ2-1
D gene: TRBD1
clone size: .
CDR3 length: 15
V gene: TRBV7-8
CDR3 DNA: TGTGCCAGCAGCTTTATGACAGGGCCTTACAATGAGCAGTTCTTC
CDR3 protein: CASSFMTGPYNEQFF

J gene: TRBJ1-2
D gene: .
clone size: .
CDR3 length: 14
V gene: TRBV19
CDR3 DNA: TGTGCCAGTAGTAACTTGAGAGGAGACTATGGCTACACCTTC
CDR3 protein: CASSNLRGDYGYTF

J gene: TRBJ1-2
D gene: .
clone size: .
CDR3 length: 14
V gene: TRBV9
CDR3 DNA: TGTGCCAGCAGCCCAGGGCAGGGGAACTATGGCTACACCTTC
CDR3 protein: CASSPGQGNYGYTF

J gene: TRBJ2-3
D gene: .
clone size: .
CDR3 length: 14
V gene: TRBV6-5
CDR3 DNA: TGTGCCAGCAGTTACGGGAATAGAGCGAATACGCAGTATTTT
CDR3 protein: CASSYGNRANTQYF

J gene: TRBJ2-7
D gene: .
clone size: .
CDR3 length: 15
V gene: TRBV9
CDR3 DNA: TGTGCCAGCAGCGTAGATCTCGGGCAGGGGTACGAGCAGTACTTC
CDR3 protein: CASSVDLGQGYEQYF

J gene: TRBJ2-7
D gene: TRBD2
clone size: .
CDR3 length: 13
V gene: TRBV30
CDR3 DNA: TGTGCCTGGAGTGTAATTCAGGGAGGGAGGCAGTACTTC
CDR3 protein: CAWSVIQGGRQYF

J gene: TRBJ2-3
D gene: .
clone size: .
CDR3 length: 11
V gene: TRBV7-3
CDR3 DNA: TGTGCCAGCTCAAAAACAGATACGCAGTATTTT
CDR3 protein: CASSKTDTQYF

J gene: TRBJ2-3
D gene: TRBD2
clone size: .
CDR3 length: 14
V gene: TRBV11-2
CDR3 DNA: TGTGCCAGCAGCAGGACTAGCGGGACCCATACGCAGTATTTT
CDR3 protein: CASSRTSGTHTQYF

J gene: TRBJ2-7
D gene: TRBD2
clone size: many
CDR3 length: 15
V gene: TRBV7-6
CDR3 DNA: TGTGCCAGCAGCCCAACTAGCGCCGGCTCCTACGAGCAGTACTTC
CDR3 protein: CASSPTSAGSYEQYF

J gene: TRBJ2-1
D gene: .
clone size: many
CDR3 length: 13
V gene: TRBV25-1
CDR3 DNA: TGTGCCAGCAGTGCTTCCCCTGGGAATGAGCAGTTCTTC
CDR3 protein: CASSASPGNEQFF

J gene: TRBJ1-2
D gene: .
clone size: .
CDR3 length: 16
V gene: TRBV7-9
CDR3 DNA: TGTGCCAGCAGCTTAGGAGGGGGACAAGCTAACTATGGCTACACCTTC
CDR3 protein: CASSLGGGQANYGYTF

J gene: TRBJ2-7
D gene: .
clone size: few
CDR3 length: 13
V gene: TRBV2
CDR3 DNA: TGTGCCAGCAGTGACCCGGGGAGCTACGAGCAGTACTTC
CDR3 protein: CASSDPGSYEQYF

J gene: TRBJ2-5
D gene: .
clone size: .
CDR3 length: 14
V gene: TRBV11-2
CDR3 DNA: TGTGCCAGCAGCCGACTTCTCAGACAAGAGACCCAGTACTTC
CDR3 protein: CASSRLLRQETQYF

J gene: TRBJ1-2
D gene: .
clone size: many
CDR3 length: 12
V gene: TRBV9
CDR3 DNA: TGTGCCAGCAGCGCGGCGGGGGGTGGCTACACCTTC
CDR3 protein: CASSAAGGGYTF

J gene: TRBJ2-7
D gene: .
clone size: .
CDR3 length: 13
V gene: TRBV18
CDR3 DNA: TGTGCCAGCTCACCACCGAGTTCCGACGAGCAGTACTTC
CDR3 protein: CASSPPSSDEQYF

J gene: TRBJ2-2
D gene: .
clone size: .
CDR3 length: 14
V gene: TRBV11-2
CDR3 DNA: TGTGCCAGCAGCCCCCCCAGCCGAGCCGGGGAGCTGTTTTTT
CDR3 protein: CASSPPSRAGELFF

J gene: TRBJ2-3
D gene: .
clone size: once
CDR3 length: 13
V gene: TRBV27
CDR3 DNA: TGTGCCAGCAGTACCCGGACACCAGATACGCAGTATTTT
CDR3 protein: CASSTRTPDTQYF

J gene: TRBJ2-2
D gene: .
clone size: once
CDR3 length: 16
V gene: TRBV11-2
CDR3 DNA: TGTGCCAGCAGCTCCCAGCCAGCGGGCAACACCGGGGAGCTGTTTTTT
CDR3 protein: CASSSQPAGNTGELFF

J gene: TRBJ2-1
D gene: .
clone size: .
CDR3 length: 12
V gene: TRBV2
CDR3 DNA: TGTGCCAGCAGCTACCACGTTAGCGAGCAGTTCTTC
CDR3 protein: CASSYHVSEQFF